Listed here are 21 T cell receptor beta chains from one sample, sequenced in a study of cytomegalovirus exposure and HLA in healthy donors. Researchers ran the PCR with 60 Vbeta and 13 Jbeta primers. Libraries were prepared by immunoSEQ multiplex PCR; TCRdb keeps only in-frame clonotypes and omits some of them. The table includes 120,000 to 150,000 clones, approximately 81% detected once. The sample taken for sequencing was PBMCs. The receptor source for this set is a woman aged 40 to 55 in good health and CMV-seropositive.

In DNA, the CDR3 is TGTGCCAGTAGTATAGTCGAGTCCGGGGAGCTGTTTTTT. Its protein product is CASSIVESGELFF. The gene calls are TRBV19 and TRBJ2-2; D remains unclear. The CDR3 is 13 residues long. Germline V CDR1 and CDR2: LNHDA, SQIVND (reference sequence). Trimming left V 1 base short and J 6 bases short, with 6 bases between.

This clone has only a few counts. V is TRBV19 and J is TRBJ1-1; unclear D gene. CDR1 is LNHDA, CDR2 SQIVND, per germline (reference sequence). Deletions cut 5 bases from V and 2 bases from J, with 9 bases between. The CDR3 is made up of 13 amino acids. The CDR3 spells CASSPVTNTEAFF. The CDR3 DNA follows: TGTGCCAGTAGTCCCGTGACAAACACTGAAGCTTTCTTT.

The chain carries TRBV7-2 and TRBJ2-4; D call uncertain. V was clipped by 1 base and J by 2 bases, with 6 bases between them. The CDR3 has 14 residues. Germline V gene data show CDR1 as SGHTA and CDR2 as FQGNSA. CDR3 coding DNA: TGTGCCAGCAGCTTAGGCCAGACCAAAAACATTCAGTACTTC. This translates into CASSLGQTKNIQYF.

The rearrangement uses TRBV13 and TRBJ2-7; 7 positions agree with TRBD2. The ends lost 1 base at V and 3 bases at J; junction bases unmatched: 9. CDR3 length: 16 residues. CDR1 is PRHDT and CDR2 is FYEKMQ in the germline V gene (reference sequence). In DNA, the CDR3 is TGTGCCAGCAGCTTAGCGGGGGGAGAGCCGCTCTACGAGCAGTACTTC. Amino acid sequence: CASSLAGGEPLYEQYF. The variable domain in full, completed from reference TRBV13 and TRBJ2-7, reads AAGVIQSPRHLIKEKRETATLKCYPIPRHDTVYWYQQGPGQDPQFLISFYEKMQSDKGSIPDRFSAQQFSDYHSELNMSSLELGDSALYFCASSLAGGEPLYEQYFGPGTRLTVT.

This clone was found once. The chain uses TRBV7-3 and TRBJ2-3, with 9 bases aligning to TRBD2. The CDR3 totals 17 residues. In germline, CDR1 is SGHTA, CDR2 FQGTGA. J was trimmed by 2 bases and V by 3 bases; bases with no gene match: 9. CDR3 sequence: CASSFGASGAYTDTQYF. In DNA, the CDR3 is TGTGCCAGCAGCTTTGGGGCTAGCGGGGCCTACACAGATACGCAGTATTTT.

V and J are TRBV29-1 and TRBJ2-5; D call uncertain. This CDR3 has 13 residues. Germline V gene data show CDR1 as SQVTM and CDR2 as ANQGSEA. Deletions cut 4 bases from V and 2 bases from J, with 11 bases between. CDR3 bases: TGCAGCGTTGCCGGGTTCAGACAAGAGACCCAGTACTTC. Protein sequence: CSVAGFRQETQYF.

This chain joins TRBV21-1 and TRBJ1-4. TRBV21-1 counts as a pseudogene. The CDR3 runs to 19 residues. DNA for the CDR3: TGTGCCAGCAGCACCCATTCCCCTTTGCTATCGAGGGCAGGAGAAAAACTGTTTTTT. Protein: CASSTHSPLLSRAGEKLFF.

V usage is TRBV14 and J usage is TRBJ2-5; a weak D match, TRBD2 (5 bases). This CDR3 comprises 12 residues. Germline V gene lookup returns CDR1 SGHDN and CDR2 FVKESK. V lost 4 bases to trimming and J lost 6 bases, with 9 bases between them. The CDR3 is CASSLASKTQYF. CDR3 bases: TGTGCCAGCAGCCTTGCTAGCAAGACCCAGTACTTC.

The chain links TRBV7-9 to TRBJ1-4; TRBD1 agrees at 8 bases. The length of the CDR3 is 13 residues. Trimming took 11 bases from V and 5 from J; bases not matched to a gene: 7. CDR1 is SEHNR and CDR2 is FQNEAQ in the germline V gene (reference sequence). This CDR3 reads CASLRTGNEKLFF. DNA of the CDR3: TGTGCCTCCCTTAGGACAGGGAATGAAAAACTGTTTTTT.

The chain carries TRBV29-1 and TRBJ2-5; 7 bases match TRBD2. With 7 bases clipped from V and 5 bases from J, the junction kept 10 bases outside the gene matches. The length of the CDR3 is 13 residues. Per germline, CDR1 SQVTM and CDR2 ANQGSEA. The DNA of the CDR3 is TGCAGCGCCGGGGACTGGGGAGGGGAGACCCAGTACTTC. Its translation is CSAGDWGGETQYF.

The CDR3 nucleotides read TGTGCCAGCCTGGGAGGGGGCTATGGCTACACCTTC. This translates into CASLGGGYGYTF. The V gene is TRBV7-9, the J gene TRBJ1-2; D possibly corresponds to TRBD1 (6 bases). Germline lookup yields CDR1 SEHNR and CDR2 FQNEAQ (reference sequence). The CDR3 consists of 12 residues. V was shortened by 8 bases and J by 4 bases, with 11 bases between the two germline ends.

CDR3 sequence (DNA): TGTGCCTGGAGTGTTCCAGCGGGGAGCACAGATACGCAGTATTTT. Translation gives CAWSVPAGSTDTQYF. This chain links TRBV30 with TRBJ2-3, with 7 bases fitting TRBD2. Per the germline V gene, CDR1 is GTSNPN and CDR2 is SVGIG (reference sequence). The CDR3 is made up of 15 amino acids. The V and J ends lost 0 bases and 0 bases, in that order; junction bases with no gene match: 3.

This chain's CDR3 is CASLLVAGVQETQYF. The CDR3 DNA reads TGTGCCAGCCTCCTTGTAGCGGGGGTCCAAGAGACCCAGTACTTC. The chain is built from TRBV2 and TRBJ2-5; 9 positions agree with TRBD2. The CDR3 loop spans 15 amino acids. The germline V gene encodes CDR1 SNHLY and CDR2 FYNNEI. The J segment lost 1 base and the V segment lost 8 bases, leaving 8 bases of the junction unmatched.

The CDR3 DNA follows: TGCGCCAGCAGCTGGACACCAGATACGCAGTATTTT. Translation gives CASSWTPDTQYF. The chain recombines TRBV5-1 with TRBJ2-3, with D possibly matching TRBD1 (5 bases). This CDR3 has 12 residues. Trimming took off 3 bases at V and 4 bases at J, with 6 bases between the two ends. Per the germline V gene, CDR1 is SGHRS and CDR2 is YFSETQ.

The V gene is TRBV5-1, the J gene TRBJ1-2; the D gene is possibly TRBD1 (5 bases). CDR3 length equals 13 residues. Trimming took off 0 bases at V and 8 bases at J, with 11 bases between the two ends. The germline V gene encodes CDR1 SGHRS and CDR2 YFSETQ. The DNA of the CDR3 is TGCGCCAGCAGCTTGGAGCCAGGGTTAGGCTACACCTTC. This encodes CASSLEPGLGYTF.

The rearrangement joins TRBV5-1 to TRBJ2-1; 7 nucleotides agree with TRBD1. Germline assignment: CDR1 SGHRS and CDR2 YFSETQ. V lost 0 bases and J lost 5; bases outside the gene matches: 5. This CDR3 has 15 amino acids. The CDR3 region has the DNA TGCGCCAGCAGCTTGGCGGGGACAGTAAACAATGAGCAGTTCTTC. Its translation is CASSLAGTVNNEQFF.

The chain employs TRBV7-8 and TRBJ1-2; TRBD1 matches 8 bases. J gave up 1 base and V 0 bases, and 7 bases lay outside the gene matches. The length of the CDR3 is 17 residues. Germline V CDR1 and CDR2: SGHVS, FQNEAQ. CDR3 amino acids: CASSLAGRGLVNYGYTF. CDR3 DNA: TGTGCCAGCAGCTTAGCGGGCAGGGGGCTCGTTAACTATGGCTACACCTTC.

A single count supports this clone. CDR3 bases: TGTGCCAGCAGTACAGGGGGCGCGAGCAATCAGCCCCAGCATTTT. It specifies CASSTGGASNQPQHF. V usage is TRBV25-1 and J usage is TRBJ1-5, with 9 positions matching TRBD1. The CDR3 is 15 residues long. Trimming removed 5 bases from V and 1 base from J; junction bases left unmatched: 3. Germline V lookup: CDR1 MGHDK, CDR2 SYGVNS.

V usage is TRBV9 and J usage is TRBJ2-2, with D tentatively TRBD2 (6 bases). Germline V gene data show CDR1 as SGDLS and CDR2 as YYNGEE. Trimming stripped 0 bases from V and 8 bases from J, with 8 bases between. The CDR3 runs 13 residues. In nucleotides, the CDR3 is TGTGCCAGCAGCGTAGGGGAGGTTGGGGAGCTGTTTTTT. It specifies CASSVGEVGELFF.

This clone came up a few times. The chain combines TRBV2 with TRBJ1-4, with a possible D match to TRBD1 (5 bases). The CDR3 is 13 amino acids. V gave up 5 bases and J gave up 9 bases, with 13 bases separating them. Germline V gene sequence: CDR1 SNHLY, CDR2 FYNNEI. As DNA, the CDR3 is TGTGCCAGCAGTATACAGGAAGGGCAAAAACTGTTTTTT. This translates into CASSIQEGQKLFF.

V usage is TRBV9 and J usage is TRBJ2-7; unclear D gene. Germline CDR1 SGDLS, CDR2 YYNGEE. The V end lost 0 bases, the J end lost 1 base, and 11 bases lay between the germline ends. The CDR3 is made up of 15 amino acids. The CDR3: CASSVGSEVSYEQYF. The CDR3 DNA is TGTGCCAGCAGCGTAGGCTCCGAGGTTTCCTACGAGCAGTACTTC.